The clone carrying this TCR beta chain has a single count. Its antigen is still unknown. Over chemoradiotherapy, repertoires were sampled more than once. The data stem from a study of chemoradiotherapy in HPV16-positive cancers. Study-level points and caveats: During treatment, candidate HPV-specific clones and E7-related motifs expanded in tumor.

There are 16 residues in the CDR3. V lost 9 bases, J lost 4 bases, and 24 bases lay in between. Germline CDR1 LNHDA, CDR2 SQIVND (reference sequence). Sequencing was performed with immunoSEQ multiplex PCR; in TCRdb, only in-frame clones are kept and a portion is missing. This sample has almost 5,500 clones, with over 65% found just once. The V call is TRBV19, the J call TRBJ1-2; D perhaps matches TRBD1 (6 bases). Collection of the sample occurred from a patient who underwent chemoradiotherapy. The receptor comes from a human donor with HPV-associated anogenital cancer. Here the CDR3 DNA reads TGTGCCAGCCTAACACCGGGCAGGGGATCGGGCTATGGCTACACCTTC. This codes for CASLTPGRGSGYGYTF. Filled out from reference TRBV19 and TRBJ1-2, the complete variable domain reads DGGITQSPKYLFRKEGQNVTLSCEQNLNHDAMYWYRQDPGQGLRLIYYSQIVNDFQKGDIAEGYSVSREKKESFPLTVTSAQKNPTAFYLCASLTPGRGSGYGYTFGSGTRLTVV.